The source of this T cell receptor (beta chain) is a study of blood T cell repertoires in COVID-19 (dated by TCRdb to about 2020). Context from the whole study: Collaborator samples came from the United States, Italy and Spain and covered acute and convalescent phases of COVID-19. HLA class I and class II types, where available, came from metadata supplied by the sample provider rather than from assay-based typing. The samples were drawn from the first 160 participants of the ongoing ImmuneRACE study and from more than 1,000 subjects provided by 6 global collaborators. A de-identified subject ID, COVID-19 status, age in years and sex were almost always included in the sample metadata. The material from the prospective study consisted of cDNA or gDNA derived from T cells, B-cell-depleted T cells, or PBMCs. Subjects who had been exposed to COVID-19, were actively infected with it, or had recovered from it provided the deeply sampled blood TCRbeta repertoires that made up the dataset. The repertoires were released in a freely available public database meant as a resource for research on the immune response to SARS-CoV-2. Here is what the overall study found, with its caveats: How much clinical and demographic metadata was included differed by source and by participant, and the metadata was provided uncurated.

Trimming takes 6 bases from V and 3 bases from J, and the germline ends sit 22 bases apart. The CDR3 covers 17 residues, taking in both the cysteine and the phenylalanine. Just CDR3 DNA is preserved here, 51 bases in frame from base 1. CDR1 and CDR2, per the germline V gene, are SGHDT and YYEEEE. One collaborating source in Seattle enrolled patients while the patients were actively infected and followed the patients over time throughout the course of disease. Whole blood was collected in K2EDTA tubes by collaborating institutions according to the institutions' own protocols. Collaborator samples were shipped for TCRbeta analysis as frozen whole blood, isolated PBMCs, or DNA extracted from either sample type. On this clone: Its recognized antigen is unknown. No per-base quality is available; no much larger clone lies one base away.

TCRbeta CDR3 regions were amplified from genomic DNA using the immunoSEQ Assay, a bias-controlled multiplex PCR. Regarding the original processing steps: Within the assay, amplification of reference gene primers was used to estimate how many nucleated cells each sample contained. To quantify the absolute abundance of each unique TCRbeta CDR3 rearrangement, sequence reads were collapsed and filtered. For each sample, productive Simpson clonality was calculated by taking the square root of Simpson's diversity index across productive rearrangements. The clones in this table, taken by TCRdb from immuneACCESS, are in-frame only. Not every clone is retained; where verified, under half of the shortfall comes from an unresolved V gene, and the cause of the rest is unknown. V and J calls and clone size come straight from that table; D and trimming were deduced from the DNA. The sample table shows about 430,000 clones, and roughly 90% are seen once. 0.65% to 1% of the sample is in the top ten clones.

This chain is built from TRBV5-6 and TRBJ1-3, with the D segment identity uncertain. What was sequenced was peripheral blood. This receptor was obtained from a man in his late teens or twenties with COVID-19, enrolled during active disease. The nucleotide sequence reads TGTGCCAGCACTATACTGGGGAGCCCGAGAGGTGGAAACACCATATATTTT. It codes for CASTILGSPRGGNTIYF.